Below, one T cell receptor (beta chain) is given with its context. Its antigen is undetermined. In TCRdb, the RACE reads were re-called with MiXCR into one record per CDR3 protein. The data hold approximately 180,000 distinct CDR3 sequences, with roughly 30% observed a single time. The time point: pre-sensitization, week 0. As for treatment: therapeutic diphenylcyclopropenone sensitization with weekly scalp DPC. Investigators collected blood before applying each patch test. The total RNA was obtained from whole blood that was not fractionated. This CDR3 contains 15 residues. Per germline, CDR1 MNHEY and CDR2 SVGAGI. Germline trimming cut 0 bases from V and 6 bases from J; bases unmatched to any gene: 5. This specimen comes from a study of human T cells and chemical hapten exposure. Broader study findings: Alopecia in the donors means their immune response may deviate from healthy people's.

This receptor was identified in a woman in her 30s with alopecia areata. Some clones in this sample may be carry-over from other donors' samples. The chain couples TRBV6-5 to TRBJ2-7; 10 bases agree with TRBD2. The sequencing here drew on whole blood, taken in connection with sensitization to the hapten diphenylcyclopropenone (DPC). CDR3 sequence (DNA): TGTGCCAGCAGTTACTCGTCACTAGCGGGATTCGAGCAGTACTTC. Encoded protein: CASSYSSLAGFEQYF.